This passage covers 13 T cell receptor beta chains from one sample sequenced in a study of shared clonotypes between healthy human individuals. Repertoires were generated with immunoSEQ multiplex PCR, while TCRdb's copy carries only in-frame clones and drops some. The data hold roughly 2 million clones, with 90% to 96% observed a single time. The sample consisted of naive CD4+ T cells sorted from blood. Subset described: CD45RA+ positively selected. These receptors all come from a man between 18 and 29 years old in good health.

This rearrangement joins TRBV4-1 to TRBJ2-3; D gene unclear. Germline V gene sequence: CDR1 MGHRA, CDR2 YSYEKL. The CDR3 spans 14 residues. V was clipped by 2 bases and J by 0 bases, with 6 bases between them. In DNA, the CDR3 is TGCGCCAGCAGCCAAAACCCCAGCACAGATACGCAGTATTTT. Translating gives CASSQNPSTDTQYF.

In the case of this clone: Other DNA sequences in the sample encode the same CDR3. The chain is built from TRBV4-3 and TRBJ1-5, with D possibly matching TRBD1 (5 bases). The CDR3 consists of 14 residues. Germline V CDR1 and CDR2: LGHNA, YSLEER. V dropped 0 bases and J dropped 4 bases, with 7 bases sitting between them. DNA of the CDR3: TGCGCCAGCAGCCAAGATCGGGGGAATCAGCCCCAGCATTTT. Translating gives CASSQDRGNQPQHF.

The CDR3 sequence is CASSSGVGKLFF. In nucleotides, the CDR3 is TGCGCCAGCAGCTCCGGGGTCGGAAAACTGTTTTTT. The rearrangement joins TRBV5-1 to TRBJ1-4; no clear D gene. Germline assignment: CDR1 SGHRS and CDR2 YFSETQ. V was shortened by 3 bases and J by 10 bases, with 10 bases between the two germline ends. CDR3 length equals 12 residues.

The chain is built from TRBV30 and TRBJ1-1, with D tentatively TRBD1 (6 bases). The CDR3 is 13 residues long. Germline V lookup: CDR1 GTSNPN, CDR2 SVGIG (reference sequence). The V and J ends lost 1 base and 6 bases respectively, with 12 bases between them. CDR3 bases: TGTGCCTGGAGTGAGGACAGTCCGGCTGAAGCTTTCTTT. It specifies CAWSEDSPAEAFF. The complete variable domain, with remaining parts taken from reference TRBV30 and TRBJ1-1, reads SQTIHQWPATLVQPVGSPLSLECTVEGTSNPNLYWYRQAAGRGLQLLFYSVGIGQISSEVPQNLSASRPQDRQFILSSKKLLLSDSGFYLCAWSEDSPAEAFFGQGTRLTVV.

Points on this clone: The sample contains more than one DNA sequence encoding this CDR3. The chain has TRBV9 and TRBJ2-7; weak D call: TRBD1 (5 bases). The germline V gene encodes CDR1 SGDLS and CDR2 YYNGEE. The CDR3 contains 14 residues. Trimming stripped 4 bases from V and 0 bases from J, with 11 bases between. DNA for the CDR3: TGTGCCAGCAGCCCTAGGACAAACTCCTACGAGCAGTACTTC. Amino acids: CASSPRTNSYEQYF.

V and J are TRBV29-1 and TRBJ1-2, with 10 bases fitting TRBD1. V shed 7 bases and J 4 bases; nucleotides not matched to a gene: 12. The CDR3 loop spans 15 amino acids. Germline values: CDR1 SQVTM, CDR2 ANQGSEA. The CDR3 reads CSAQLDRGNSYGYTF. For the CDR3, the DNA is TGCAGCGCCCAACTGGACAGGGGGAACTCCTATGGCTACACCTTC.

The chain has TRBV10-3 and TRBJ1-4; D is possibly TRBD1 (5 bases). Germline V gene lookup returns CDR1 ENHRY and CDR2 SYGVKD. Between the trimmed V and J ends, which lost 8 bases and 7 bases, there was a span of 8 bases. The CDR3 is 11 amino acids. The chain's CDR3 is CAIRGFEKLFF. Written as DNA, the CDR3 is TGTGCCATCCGGGGGTTTGAAAAACTGTTTTTT.

About this clone itself: In the same sample, other DNA sequences code for this CDR3. The chain recombines TRBV5-4 with TRBJ1-1; TRBD1 matches 7 bases. V dropped 3 bases and J dropped 1; count of bases not matched to a gene: 3. Germline lookup yields CDR1 SGHNT and CDR2 YYREEE (reference sequence). The CDR3 has 14 amino acids. The CDR3 loop is CASSSRTGNTEAFF. DNA of the CDR3: TGTGCCAGCAGCTCAAGGACAGGGAACACTGAAGCTTTCTTT.

The chain employs TRBV6-6 and TRBJ1-5, with unresolved D. Per germline, CDR1 MNHNY and CDR2 SVGAGI (reference sequence). The CDR3 consists of 16 residues. Trimming removed 4 bases from V and 4 bases from J, with 17 bases in between. The CDR3 DNA sequence: TGTGCCAGCAGTTCCCCTCGACGGGCGAAGAATCAGCCCCAGCATTTT. Protein product: CASSSPRRAKNQPQHF.

V gene TRBV5-1 combines with J gene TRBJ2-4; 9 positions agree with TRBD2. The V gene's germline CDR1 is SGHRS and CDR2 YFSETQ. The V and J ends lost 4 bases and 0 bases, in that order; junction bases with no gene match: 20. The CDR3 extends over 21 amino acids. The CDR3 nucleotides read TGCGCCAGCAGCCCCACGTGGTCTAGCGGGACGGAACTAGAAGCCAAAAACATTCAGTACTTC. It codes for CASSPTWSSGTELEAKNIQYF.

The chain employs TRBV21-1 and TRBJ2-7; the table's D call of TRBD2 was not tested on the DNA. TRBV21-1 is a pseudogene locus. CDR3 size: 15 residues. The chain's CDR3 is CASKHPGGGSYEQYF. The CDR3 nucleotides read TGTGCCAGCAAACACCCGGGGGGAGGAAGCTACGAGCAGTACTTC.

The rearrangement links TRBV30 to TRBJ2-7; 8 nucleotides match TRBD1. Germline trimming cut 2 bases from V and 6 bases from J; bases unmatched to any gene: 3. The germline CDR1 and CDR2 sequences are GTSNPN and SVGIG (reference sequence). This CDR3 has 12 amino acids. The CDR3 DNA reads as TGTGCCTGGAGTAGTACAGGGGGCGAGCAGTACTTC. As protein: CAWSSTGGEQYF.

The gene calls are TRBV5-1 and TRBJ2-1; 14 bases map to TRBD2. CDR3 length equals 17 residues. Germline assignment: CDR1 SGHRS and CDR2 YFSETQ. The V segment lost 0 bases and the J segment 6 bases; nucleotides outside the gene matches: 5. The CDR3 loop is CASSLGGLAGDGNEQFF. Here the CDR3 DNA reads TGCGCCAGCAGCTTGGGGGGACTAGCGGGAGACGGCAATGAGCAGTTCTTC.